This T cell receptor (beta chain) was captured by sequencing in a study of graft-versus-host responses after intestinal transplantation. In the study overall: Every one of the recipients received anti-thymocyte globulin induction and afterwards took tacrolimus and steroids for around 3 years.

V lost 2 bases, J lost 1 base, and 9 bases lay in between. The CDR3 is 14 amino acids. Germline V gene lookup returns CDR1 SGHRS and CDR2 YFSETQ. Data came from immunoSEQ multiplex PCR; TCRdb stores just in-frame clones and leaves some out. The sample contains under 150,000 clones, around 94% of which appear only once. Remarks on this clone: Its antigen is still unknown.

Study-wide results and limits: Early after transplant, HvG declines were associated with peak levels of circulating GvH clones. Recipient marrow harbored GvH clones, some of which surfaced first in ileum or blood.

The TCR comes from a human donor who received an intestinal transplant. The sequenced sample was unstimulated CD4+ T cells sorted from spleen or lymph node cells, obtained before intestinal transplant. The chain has TRBV5-1 and TRBJ1-1; D not resolved. DNA for the CDR3: TGCGCCAGCAGCTTTGGGGTCTCGAACACTGAAGCTTTCTTT. Translating gives CASSFGVSNTEAFF.